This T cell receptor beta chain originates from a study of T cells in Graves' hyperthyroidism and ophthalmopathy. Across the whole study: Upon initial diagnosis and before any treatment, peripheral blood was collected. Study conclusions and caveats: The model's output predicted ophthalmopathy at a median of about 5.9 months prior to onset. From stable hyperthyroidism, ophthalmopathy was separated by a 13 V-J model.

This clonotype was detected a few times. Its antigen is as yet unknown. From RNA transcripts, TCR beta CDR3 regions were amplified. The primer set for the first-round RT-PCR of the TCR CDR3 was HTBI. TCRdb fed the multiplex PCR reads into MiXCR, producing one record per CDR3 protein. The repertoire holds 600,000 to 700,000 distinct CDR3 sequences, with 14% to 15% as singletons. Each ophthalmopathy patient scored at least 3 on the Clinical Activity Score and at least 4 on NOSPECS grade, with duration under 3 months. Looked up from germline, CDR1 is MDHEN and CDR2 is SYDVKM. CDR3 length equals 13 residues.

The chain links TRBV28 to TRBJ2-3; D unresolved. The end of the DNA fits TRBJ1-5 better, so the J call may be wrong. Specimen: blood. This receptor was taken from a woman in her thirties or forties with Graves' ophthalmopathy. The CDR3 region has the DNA TGTGCCAGCAGACCTCTTAGCACAGATACGCAGCATTTT. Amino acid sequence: CASRPLSTDTQHF.